One sample yielded the 19 T cell receptor beta chains listed below, sequenced in a study of T cell repertoires in cytomegalovirus infection. Their cognate antigens are unknown. TCRdb re-analysed the reads in MiXCR, keeping a single row per CDR3 protein. The table includes 830,000 or so distinct CDR3 sequences, about 31% detected once. Sequencing was performed on cultured CD8+ T cells from PBMCs, taken from culture after CMV antigen stimulation. These receptors all come from a human donor in good health (CMV status not recorded). Some clones in this sample may be carry-over from other donors' samples.

As regards this clonotype: This may be a read error, as it is one base from a much larger clone. V is TRBV6-6 and J is TRBJ2-1; 10 bases map to TRBD2. The germline CDR1 and CDR2 sequences are MNHNY and SVGAGI (reference sequence). This CDR3 has 17 amino acids. CDR3 in amino acids: CASSYRGLAASYNERFF. CDR3 nucleotides: TGTGCCAGCAGTTACCGCGGACTAGCGGCCTCCTACAATGAGCGGTTCTTC.

This clonotype showed up just a few times. The CDR3 is CASTKGDNEQFF. CDR3 nucleotide sequence: TGTGCCAGCACCAAAGGGGACAATGAGCAGTTCTTC. The chain couples TRBV7-9 to TRBJ2-1; D possibly corresponds to TRBD1 (5 bases). Per germline, CDR1 SEHNR and CDR2 FQNEAQ (reference sequence). V gave up 7 bases and J gave up 5 bases, with 9 bases separating them. The CDR3 is made up of 12 amino acids.

This clonotype has just a few counts. This chain links TRBV7-6 with TRBJ2-3; 10 nucleotides agree with TRBD2. There are 17 residues in the CDR3. The J segment lost 4 bases and the V segment lost 0 bases, leaving 7 bases of the junction unmatched. Germline V lookup: CDR1 SGHVS, CDR2 FNYEAQ. Written as DNA, the CDR3 is TGTGCCAGCAGCTTAGCGCTCCTAGCGGGGGCCGCAGATACGCAGTATTTT. Its protein is CASSLALLAGAADTQYF.

The chain uses TRBV7-6 and TRBJ2-5; 9 bases line up with TRBD2. This CDR3 has 17 amino acids. The V segment lost 2 bases and the J segment 1 base; nucleotides outside the gene matches: 8. From germline, CDR1 is SGHVS and CDR2 FNYEAQ. The CDR3 sequence is CASSLSPSGTIQETQYF. For the CDR3, the DNA is TGTGCCAGCAGCTTATCCCCTAGCGGGACAATCCAAGAGACCCAGTACTTC.

This clonotype was counted a few times. The chain is built from TRBV6-1 and TRBJ1-6; TRBD1 aligns across 9 bases. Trimming cost V 8 bases and J 7 bases; bases outside gene matches: 6. The germline CDR1 and CDR2 sequences are MNHNS and SASEGT. The CDR3 runs 14 residues. DNA of the CDR3: TGTGCCAGCGGAAGACAGGGGGTAAATTCACCCCTCCACTTT. Translated, it gives CASGRQGVNSPLHF.

This clonotype was seen a few times. The chain joins TRBV19 to TRBJ1-1; D remains ambiguous. This CDR3 contains 16 residues. CDR1 is LNHDA, CDR2 SQIVND, per germline (reference sequence). Trimming removed 7 bases at V and 5 bases at J, with 23 bases between. The CDR3 loop is CASIGRGVGSGTEAFF. The CDR3 DNA reads TGTGCCAGTATAGGGAGAGGCGTGGGGTCGGGGACTGAAGCTTTCTTT.

This clonotype has only a few counts. The chain uses TRBV27 and TRBJ2-1; 8 bases match TRBD2. The CDR3 totals 15 residues. The J segment lost 5 bases and the V segment lost 5 bases, leaving 8 bases of the junction unmatched. CDR1 and CDR2 (germline): MNHEY, SMNVEV (reference sequence). The CDR3 DNA reads TGTGCCAGCAGTCCGCAGCGGGGGCAAGACAATGAGCAGTTCTTC. Protein: CASSPQRGQDNEQFF.

This clonotype was seen only a few times. The V and J genes are TRBV27 and TRBJ2-1, with TRBD2 matching over 11 bases. This CDR3 is 17 amino acids long. Germline CDR1 and CDR2: MNHEY and SMNVEV (reference sequence). V was pared by 3 bases and J by 10 bases, with 14 bases of the junction left unmatched. The CDR3 DNA follows: TGTGCCAGCAGTTTTGGAGCGCCGGGACTAGCGGACCCGGAGCAGTTCTTC. This codes for CASSFGAPGLADPEQFF.

The V call is TRBV27, the J call TRBJ2-1, with D uncertain. Trimming removed 5 bases from V and 7 bases from J, with 21 bases in between. In germline, CDR1 is MNHEY, CDR2 SMNVEV (reference sequence). The CDR3 extends over 16 amino acids. CDR3 in amino acids: CASSPLVGNKMNEQFF. CDR3 in DNA: TGTGCCAGCAGTCCCTTGGTAGGGAATAAGATGAATGAGCAGTTCTTC.

This sequence joins TRBV7-9 and TRBJ2-5, with D possibly being TRBD2 (5 bases). Germline values: CDR1 SEHNR, CDR2 FQNEAQ (reference sequence). Trimming shortened V by 1 base and J by 5 bases, and 14 bases separated the two germline ends. The CDR3 loop spans 15 amino acids. For the CDR3, the DNA is TGTGCCAGCAGCTTAGGAGATACCCGAGGGGAGACCCAGTACTTC. Residues: CASSLGDTRGETQYF. The full variable domain, with the rest looked up from reference TRBV7-9 and TRBJ2-5, is DTGVSQNPRHKITKRGQNVTFRCDPISEHNRLYWYRQTLGQGPEFLTYFQNEAQLEKSRLLSDRFSAERPKGSFSTLEIQRTEQGDSAMYLCASSLGDTRGETQYFGPGTRLLVL.

This clonotype was counted between two and nine times. This chain uses TRBV6-2 or TRBV6-3 with TRBJ2-1; 9 nucleotides agree with TRBD2. With 0 bases clipped from V and 3 bases from J, the junction kept 6 bases outside the gene matches. The V gene's germline CDR1 is MNHEY and CDR2 SVGEGT. The CDR3 has 17 amino acids. The CDR3 sequence: CASSYSKVAGDYNEQFF. DNA of the CDR3: TGTGCCAGCAGTTACTCGAAGGTAGCGGGGGACTACAATGAGCAGTTCTTC.

This clonotype was seen only a few times. The chain uses TRBV6-5 and TRBJ2-2; perhaps D is TRBD1 or TRBD2 (5 bases each). This CDR3 has 15 residues. Germline CDR1 reads MNHEY; CDR2 reads SVGAGI. The V and J ends lost 2 bases and 6 bases respectively, with 13 bases between them. The CDR3 DNA reads as TGTGCCAGCAGTTACGGGACCCTTGAATCCGGGGAGCTGTTTTTT. Translated, it gives CASSYGTLESGELFF.

This chain connects TRBV4-1 to TRBJ1-2, with 7 positions matching TRBD1. The germline V gene encodes CDR1 MGHRA and CDR2 YSYEKL. Trimming cost V 6 bases and J 8 bases; bases outside gene matches: 6. The CDR3 length is 12 residues. In nucleotides, the CDR3 is TGCGCCAGCAGACGGGACAGCGGAGGCTACACCTTC. Translating gives CASRRDSGGYTF.

This chain links TRBV28 with TRBJ2-3; a possible D gene is TRBD2 (6 bases). Germline loops: CDR1 MDHEN, CDR2 SYDVKM. The V and J ends lost 2 bases and 5 bases respectively, with 17 bases between them. The length of the CDR3 is 16 residues. The chain's CDR3 is CASSLSRLDLLDTQYF. The DNA for the CDR3 is TGTGCCAGCAGTTTAAGCCGACTAGATCTTCTAGATACGCAGTATTTT.

The V call is TRBV6-2 or TRBV6-3, the J call TRBJ2-1; 10 nucleotides line up with TRBD2. Trimming cost V 0 bases and J 6 bases; bases outside gene matches: 5. Germline V gives CDR1 MNHEY, CDR2 SVGEGT. The CDR3 loop spans 16 amino acids. In DNA form, the CDR3 reads TGTGCCAGCAGTTACTCGATGCTAGCGGGGGCCAATGAGCAGTTCTTC. Translated, it gives CASSYSMLAGANEQFF.

This clonotype was detected only a few times. The chain joins TRBV6-2 or TRBV6-3 to TRBJ2-7; D unresolved. The CDR3 runs 15 residues. Germline values: CDR1 MNHEY, CDR2 SVGEGT. Trimming stripped 2 bases from V and 0 bases from J, with 11 bases between. CDR3 in amino acids: CASSYGLSFSYEQYV. The CDR3 DNA is TGTGCCAGCAGTTACGGTCTCAGTTTCTCCTACGAGCAGTACGTC.

This chain uses TRBV27 with TRBJ2-5; 11 nucleotides match TRBD1. The CDR3 is 14 residues long. V shed 5 bases and J 5 bases; nucleotides not matched to a gene: 4. From germline, CDR1 is MNHEY and CDR2 SMNVEV (reference sequence). The CDR3 protein is CASSIRDRGETQYF. CDR3 coding DNA: TGTGCCAGCAGTATCCGGGACAGGGGGGAGACCCAGTACTTC.

The J gene is TRBJ1-5, the V gene TRBV6-8, with 9 positions matching TRBD1. The CDR3 extends over 15 amino acids. CDR1 is MNHGY, CDR2 SAAAGT, per germline. Trimming removed 2 bases from V and 7 bases from J; junction bases left unmatched: 6. The CDR3 coding sequence is TGTGCCAGCAGTTACCGATACAGGGGGCAACAGCCCCAGCATTTT. It encodes CASSYRYRGQQPQHF.

This clonotype was recorded a few times. The rearrangement uses TRBV28 and TRBJ2-5; 9 bases fit TRBD1. Germline V gives CDR1 MDHEN, CDR2 SYDVKM. V was clipped by 2 bases and J by 3 bases; unmatched bases: 10. This CDR3 spans 17 amino acids. The CDR3 is CASSLPGDRGWEETQYF. The CDR3 DNA reads TGTGCCAGCAGTTTACCAGGTGACAGGGGGTGGGAAGAGACCCAGTACTTC.